These 5 T cell receptor beta chains came from one sample sequenced in a study of cytomegalovirus exposure and HLA in healthy donors. The PCR was carried out with 60 Vbeta primers and 13 Jbeta primers. Here immunoSEQ multiplex PCR was the method, and the copy in TCRdb shows in-frame clones only, minus some. The table shows about 62,000 clones, with about four fifths occurring only once. The sequencing sample was made of PBMCs. The source is a woman aged 30 to 39 in good health and CMV-seronegative.

The gene calls are TRBV30 and TRBJ2-5; 8 bases fit TRBD2. The CDR3 loop spans 14 amino acids. The J segment lost 1 base and the V segment lost 3 bases, leaving 4 bases of the junction unmatched. The germline gives CDR1 GTSNPN, CDR2 SVGIG (reference sequence). Here the CDR3 reads CAWRRGAFQETQYF. For the CDR3, the DNA is TGTGCCTGGAGGCGGGGGGCCTTCCAAGAGACCCAGTACTTC.

The V gene is TRBV9, the J gene TRBJ1-1; D not certain. The CDR3 has 14 amino acids. Trimming stripped 7 bases from V and 1 base from J, with 14 bases between. CDR1 SGDLS and CDR2 YYNGEE come from the germline V gene. CDR3 in DNA: TGTGCCAGCGACCCGGCAGGAGGGAACACTGAAGCTTTCTTT. Its protein product is CASDPAGGNTEAFF. The complete variable domain, with remaining parts taken from reference TRBV9 and TRBJ1-1, reads DSGVTQTPKHLITATGQRVTLRCSPRSGDLSVYWYQQSLDQGLQFLIQYYNGEERAKGNILERFSAQQFPDLHSELNLSSLELGDSALYFCASDPAGGNTEAFFGQGTRLTVV.

V gene TRBV10-3 combines with J gene TRBJ2-5; perhaps TRBD1 as D (7 bases). The CDR3 is 14 residues long. Between the trimmed V and J ends, which lost 11 bases and 3 bases, there was a span of 19 bases. Germline V gene lookup returns CDR1 ENHRY and CDR2 SYGVKD. CDR3: CAARPGGPKETQYF. The CDR3 coding sequence is TGTGCCGCCCGGCCAGGGGGGCCCAAAGAGACCCAGTACTTC.

A single count supports this clone. The chain joins TRBV5-4 to TRBJ1-2; 7 nucleotides agree with TRBD1. The CDR3 has 14 amino acids. Germline V gene data show CDR1 as SGHNT and CDR2 as YYREEE (reference sequence). V lost 4 bases and J lost 6; bases outside the gene matches: 9. This chain's CDR3 is CASSRATGPDGYTF. The CDR3 DNA reads TGTGCCAGCAGCCGCGCGACAGGGCCAGATGGCTACACCTTC.

The CDR3 DNA reads as TGCGCCAGCAGGACACAGGGGATTGGGTATGAAAAACTGTTTTTT. As protein: CASRTQGIGYEKLFF. This rearrangement joins TRBV5-1 to TRBJ1-4; TRBD1 matches 7 bases. Germline trimming cut 5 bases from V and 6 bases from J; bases unmatched to any gene: 10. Germline CDR1 is SGHRS and CDR2 is YFSETQ. This CDR3 is built from 15 residues.